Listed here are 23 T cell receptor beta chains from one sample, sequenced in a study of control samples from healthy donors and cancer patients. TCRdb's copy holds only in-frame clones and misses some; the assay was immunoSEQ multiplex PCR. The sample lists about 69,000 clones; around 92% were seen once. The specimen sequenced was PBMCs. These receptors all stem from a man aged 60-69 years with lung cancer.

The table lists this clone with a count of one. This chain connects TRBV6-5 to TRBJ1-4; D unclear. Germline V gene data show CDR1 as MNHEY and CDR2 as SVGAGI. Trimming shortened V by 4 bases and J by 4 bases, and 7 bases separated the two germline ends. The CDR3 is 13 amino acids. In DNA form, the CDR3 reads TGTGCCAGCAGTTTTGCTCATAATGAAAAACTGTTTTTT. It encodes CASSFAHNEKLFF.

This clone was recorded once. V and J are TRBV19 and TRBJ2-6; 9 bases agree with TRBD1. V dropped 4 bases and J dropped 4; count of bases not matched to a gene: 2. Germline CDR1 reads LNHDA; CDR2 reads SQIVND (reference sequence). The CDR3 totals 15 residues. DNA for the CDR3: TGTGCCAGTAGTAATGACAGGGGGGGGGCCAACGTCCTGACTTTC. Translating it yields CASSNDRGGANVLTF. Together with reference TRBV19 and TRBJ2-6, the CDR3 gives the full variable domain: DGGITQSPKYLFRKEGQNVTLSCEQNLNHDAMYWYRQDPGQGLRLIYYSQIVNDFQKGDIAEGYSVSREKKESFPLTVTSAQKNPTAFYLCASSNDRGGANVLTFGAGSRLTVL.

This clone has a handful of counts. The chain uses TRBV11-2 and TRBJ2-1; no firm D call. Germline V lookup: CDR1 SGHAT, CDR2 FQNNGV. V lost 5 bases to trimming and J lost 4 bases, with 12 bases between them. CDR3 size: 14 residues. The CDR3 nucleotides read TGTGCCAGCAGCCTCGATCAGGAATACAATGAGCAGTTCTTC. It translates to CASSLDQEYNEQFF.

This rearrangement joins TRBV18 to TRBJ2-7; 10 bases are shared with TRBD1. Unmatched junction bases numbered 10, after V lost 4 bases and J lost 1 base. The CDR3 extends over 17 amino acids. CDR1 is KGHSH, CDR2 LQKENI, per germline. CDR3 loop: CASSLVAGTGDSYEQYF. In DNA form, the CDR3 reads TGTGCCAGCTCACTGGTCGCCGGGACAGGGGATTCCTACGAGCAGTACTTC.

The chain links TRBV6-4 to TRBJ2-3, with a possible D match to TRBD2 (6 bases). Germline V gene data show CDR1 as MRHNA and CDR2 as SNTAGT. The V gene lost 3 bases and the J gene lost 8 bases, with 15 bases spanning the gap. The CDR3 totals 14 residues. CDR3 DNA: TGTGCCAGCAGTGATCCCGCCTCCGGGGGTACGCAGTATTTT. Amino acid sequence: CASSDPASGGTQYF.

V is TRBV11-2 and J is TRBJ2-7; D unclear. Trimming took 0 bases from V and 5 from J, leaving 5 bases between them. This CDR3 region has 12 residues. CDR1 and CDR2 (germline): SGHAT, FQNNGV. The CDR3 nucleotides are TGTGCCAGCAGCTTAGATTTGAACGAGCAGTACTTC. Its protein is CASSLDLNEQYF.

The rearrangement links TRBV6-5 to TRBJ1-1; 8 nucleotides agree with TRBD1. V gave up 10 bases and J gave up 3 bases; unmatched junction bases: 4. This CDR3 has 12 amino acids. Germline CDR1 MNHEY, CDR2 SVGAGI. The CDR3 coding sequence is TGTGCCACATGGACAGGGTACACTGAAGCTTTCTTT. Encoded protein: CATWTGYTEAFF.

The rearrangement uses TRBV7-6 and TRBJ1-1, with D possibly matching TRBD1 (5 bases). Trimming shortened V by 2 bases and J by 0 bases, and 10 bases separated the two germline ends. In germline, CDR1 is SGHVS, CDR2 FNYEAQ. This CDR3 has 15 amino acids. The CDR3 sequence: CASSLNPGLNTEAFF. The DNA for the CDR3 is TGTGCCAGCAGCTTAAACCCAGGGCTGAACACTGAAGCTTTCTTT.

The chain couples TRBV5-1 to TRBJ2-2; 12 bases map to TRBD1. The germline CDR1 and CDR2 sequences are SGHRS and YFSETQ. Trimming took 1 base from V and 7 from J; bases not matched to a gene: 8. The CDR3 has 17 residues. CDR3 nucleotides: TGCGCCAGCAGCTTGATTCCGGGACAGGGGGCCGTCGGGGAGCTGTTTTTT. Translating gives CASSLIPGQGAVGELFF.

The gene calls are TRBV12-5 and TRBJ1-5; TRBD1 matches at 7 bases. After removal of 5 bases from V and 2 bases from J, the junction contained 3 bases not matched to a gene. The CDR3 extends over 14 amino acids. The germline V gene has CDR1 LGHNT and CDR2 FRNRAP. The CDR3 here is CASGSDRGNQPQHF. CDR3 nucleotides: TGTGCTAGTGGTAGTGACAGGGGCAATCAGCCCCAGCATTTT.

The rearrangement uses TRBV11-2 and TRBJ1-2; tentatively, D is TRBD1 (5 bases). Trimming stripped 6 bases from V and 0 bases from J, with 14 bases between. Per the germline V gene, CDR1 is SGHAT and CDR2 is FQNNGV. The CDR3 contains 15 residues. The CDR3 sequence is CASRQDRIANYGYTF. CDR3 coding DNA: TGTGCCAGCAGACAAGACAGAATCGCTAACTATGGCTACACCTTC.

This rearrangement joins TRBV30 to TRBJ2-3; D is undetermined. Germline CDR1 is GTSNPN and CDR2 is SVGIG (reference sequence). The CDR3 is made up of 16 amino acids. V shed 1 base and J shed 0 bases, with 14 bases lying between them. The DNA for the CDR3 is TGTGCCTGGAGTGGACGGACGGGTGGTAGCACAGATACGCAGTATTTT. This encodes CAWSGRTGGSTDTQYF.

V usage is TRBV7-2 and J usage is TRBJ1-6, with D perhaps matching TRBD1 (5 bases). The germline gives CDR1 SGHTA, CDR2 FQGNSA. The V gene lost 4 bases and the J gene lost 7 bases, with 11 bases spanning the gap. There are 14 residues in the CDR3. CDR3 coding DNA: TGTGCCAGCAGCTGGGGGGTTGGGAATTCACCCCTCCACTTT. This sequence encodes CASSWGVGNSPLHF.

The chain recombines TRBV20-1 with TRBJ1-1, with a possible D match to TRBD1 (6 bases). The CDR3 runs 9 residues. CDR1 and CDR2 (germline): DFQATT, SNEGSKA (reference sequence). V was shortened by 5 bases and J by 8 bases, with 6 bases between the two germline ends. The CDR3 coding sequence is TGCAGTGCTGGGACAGAAGCTTTCTTT. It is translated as CSAGTEAFF.

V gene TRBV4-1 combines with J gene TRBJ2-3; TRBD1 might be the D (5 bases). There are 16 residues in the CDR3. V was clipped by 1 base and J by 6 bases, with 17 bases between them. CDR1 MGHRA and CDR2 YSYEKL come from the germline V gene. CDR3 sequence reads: CASSQVRTGAGDTQYF. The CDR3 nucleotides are TGCGCCAGCAGCCAAGTCCGGACGGGTGCAGGGGATACGCAGTATTTT.

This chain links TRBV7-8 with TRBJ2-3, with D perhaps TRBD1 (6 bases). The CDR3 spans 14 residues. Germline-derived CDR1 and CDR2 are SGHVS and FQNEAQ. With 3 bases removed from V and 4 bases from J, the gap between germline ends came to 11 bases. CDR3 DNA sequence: TGTGCCAGCAGCTTTCGACAGGTGGCAGATACGCAGTATTTT. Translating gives CASSFRQVADTQYF.

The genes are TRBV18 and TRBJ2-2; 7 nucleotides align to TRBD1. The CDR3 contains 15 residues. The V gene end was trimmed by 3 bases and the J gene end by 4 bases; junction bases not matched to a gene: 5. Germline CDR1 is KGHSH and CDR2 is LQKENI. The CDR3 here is CASSPDRAGTGELFF. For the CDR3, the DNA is TGTGCCAGCTCACCTGACAGGGCGGGCACCGGGGAGCTGTTTTTT. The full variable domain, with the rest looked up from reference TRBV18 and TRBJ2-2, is NAGVMQNPRHLVRRRGQEARLRCSPMKGHSHVYWYRQLPEEGLKFMVYLQKENIIDESGMPKERFSAEFPKEGPSILRIQQVVRGDSAAYFCASSPDRAGTGELFFGEGSRLTVL.

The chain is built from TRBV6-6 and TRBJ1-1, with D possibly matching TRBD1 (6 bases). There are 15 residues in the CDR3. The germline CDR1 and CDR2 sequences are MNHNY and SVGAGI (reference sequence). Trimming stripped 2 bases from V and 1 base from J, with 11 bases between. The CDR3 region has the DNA TGTGCCAGCAGTTACGTTTCAGGGGAGAACACTGAAGCTTTCTTT. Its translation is CASSYVSGENTEAFF.

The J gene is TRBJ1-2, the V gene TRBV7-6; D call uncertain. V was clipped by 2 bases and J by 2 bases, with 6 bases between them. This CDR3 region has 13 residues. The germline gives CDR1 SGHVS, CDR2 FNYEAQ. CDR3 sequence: CASSLSPNYGYTF. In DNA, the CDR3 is TGTGCCAGCAGCTTATCCCCAAACTATGGCTACACCTTC.

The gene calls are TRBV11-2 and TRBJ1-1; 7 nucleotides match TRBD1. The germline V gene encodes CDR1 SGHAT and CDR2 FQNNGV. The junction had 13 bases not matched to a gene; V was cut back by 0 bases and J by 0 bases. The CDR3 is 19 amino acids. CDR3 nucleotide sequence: TGTGCCAGCAGCTTAGATCAATTTAAGTCGGGACAGATGAACACTGAAGCTTTCTTT. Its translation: CASSLDQFKSGQMNTEAFF.

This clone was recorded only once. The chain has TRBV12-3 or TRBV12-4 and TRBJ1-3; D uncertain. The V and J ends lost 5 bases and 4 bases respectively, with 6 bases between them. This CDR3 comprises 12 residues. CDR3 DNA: TGTGCCAGCAGTCCCCCCGGAAACACCATATATTTT. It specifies CASSPPGNTIYF.

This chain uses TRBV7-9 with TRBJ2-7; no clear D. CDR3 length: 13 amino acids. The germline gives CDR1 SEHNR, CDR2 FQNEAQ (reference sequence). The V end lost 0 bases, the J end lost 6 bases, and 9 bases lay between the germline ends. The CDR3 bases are TGTGCCAGCAGCTTAGCGGAGCGCAGCGAGCAGTACTTC. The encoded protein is CASSLAERSEQYF.

CDR3 DNA sequence: TGTGCCAGCAGTTTACGGACAGGGGGGTATGGCTACACCTTC. It specifies CASSLRTGGYGYTF. The V call is TRBV6-5, the J call TRBJ1-2; the match to TRBD1 covers 10 bases. Germline CDR1 reads MNHEY; CDR2 reads SVGAGI. The CDR3 extends over 14 amino acids. The ends lost 4 bases at V and 5 bases at J; junction bases unmatched: 4.